The 23 T cell receptor beta chains presented below share a single source sample, sequenced in a study of cytomegalovirus exposure and HLA in healthy donors. Vbeta (60) and Jbeta (13) primers were used in the PCR. Assay: immunoSEQ multiplex PCR; the TCRdb copy retains only in-frame clones and omits some. The sample records 170,000 or so clones, around 80% being singletons. Material for sequencing was PBMCs. The receptors here all came from a woman between 40 and 50 years old in good health and CMV-seronegative.

J is TRBJ2-4 and V is TRBV5-4; D may be TRBD1 (5 bases). The CDR3 extends over 13 amino acids. Germline V gene sequence: CDR1 SGHNT, CDR2 YYREEE (reference sequence). V was cut by 0 bases and J by 14 bases, with 15 bases left in between. The CDR3 region has the DNA TGTGCCAGCAGCTTGGTCCCGGACCCCAGGGAGTACTTC. It is translated as CASSLVPDPREYF.

This chain uses TRBV9 with TRBJ2-3; a weak D match, TRBD2 (5 bases). Germline V CDR1 and CDR2: SGDLS, YYNGEE. The CDR3 is made up of 15 amino acids. Trimming took 2 bases from V and 6 from J, leaving 16 bases between them. The chain's CDR3 is CASSVEDSVRDTQYF. In nucleotides, the CDR3 is TGTGCCAGCAGCGTTGAGGACTCAGTCCGTGATACGCAGTATTTT.

This clone was seen more than once but under ten times. This sequence joins TRBV7-2 and TRBJ1-4; D gene unclear. Germline CDR1 SGHTA, CDR2 FQGNSA. CDR3 size: 12 residues. Between the trimmed V and J ends, which lost 3 bases and 7 bases, there was a span of 6 bases. CDR3 nucleotides: TGTGCCAGCAGCTTCTCGGGTGAAAAACTGTTTTTT. Translated: CASSFSGEKLFF.

The J gene is TRBJ1-1, the V gene TRBV7-8, with 7 bases lining up with TRBD1. The CDR3 has 17 residues. With 0 bases clipped from V and 1 base from J, the junction kept 8 bases outside the gene matches. Looked up from germline, CDR1 is SGHVS and CDR2 is FQNEAQ. The CDR3 DNA follows: TGTGCCAGCAGCTTAGCCTTCGGGACAGATAAGAACACTGAAGCTTTCTTT. Translation: CASSLAFGTDKNTEAFF.

The rearrangement links TRBV6-7 to TRBJ1-2; TRBD1 aligns across 8 bases. TRBV6-7 is noted as an ORF with a role that remains uncertain. The CDR3 contains 16 residues. With V trimmed by 0 bases and J by 7 bases, 10 bases remained unmatched. CDR3 coding DNA: TGTGCCAGCAGTTACTCTGGGGGGACAGGCGAGGGTGGCTACACCTTC. Its translation: CASSYSGGTGEGGYTF.

The chain is built from TRBV7-6 and TRBJ2-1; weak D call: TRBD1 (6 bases). The CDR3 is 13 amino acids. V gave up 1 base and J gave up 10 bases, with 11 bases separating them. Germline CDR1 is SGHVS and CDR2 is FNYEAQ. Here the CDR3 reads CASSLGRGTEQFF. The CDR3 nucleotides read TGTGCCAGCAGCTTAGGTAGGGGGACAGAGCAGTTCTTC. Looking up the rest from reference TRBV7-6 and TRBJ2-1 gives the full variable domain: GAGVSQSPRYKVTKRGQDVALRCDPISGHVSLYWYRQALGQGPEFLTYFNYEAQQDKSGLPNDRFSAERPEGSISTLTIQRTEQRDSAMYRCASSLGRGTEQFFGPGTRLTVL.

The chain recombines TRBV6-5 with TRBJ2-2; 8 nucleotides line up with TRBD1. After removal of 2 bases from V and 6 bases from J, the junction contained 5 bases not matched to a gene. Germline V gives CDR1 MNHEY, CDR2 SVGAGI. The CDR3 covers 15 residues. The chain's CDR3 is CASSYVSGGPGELFF. As DNA, the CDR3 is TGTGCCAGCAGTTACGTATCAGGGGGCCCCGGGGAGCTGTTTTTT.

The chain links TRBV5-4 to TRBJ1-2; the match to TRBD1 covers 8 bases. The CDR3 length is 15 residues. Germline V lookup: CDR1 SGHNT, CDR2 YYREEE (reference sequence). With V trimmed by 4 bases and J by 6 bases, 11 bases remained unmatched. CDR3 protein: CASSKRTGSWHGYTF. CDR3 DNA: TGTGCCAGCAGCAAGAGGACAGGGTCTTGGCATGGCTACACCTTC.

V usage is TRBV28 and J usage is TRBJ1-4; 8 bases map to TRBD1. After removal of 2 bases from V and 8 bases from J, the junction contained 13 bases not matched to a gene. CDR1 and CDR2 (germline): MDHEN, SYDVKM. The CDR3 totals 17 residues. The CDR3 DNA reads as TGTGCCAGCAGTTTAGCGGACAGGGTCCCCCGGGGAGAAAAACTGTTTTTT. Translation: CASSLADRVPRGEKLFF.

The chain joins TRBV28 to TRBJ1-1, with D tentatively TRBD1 (5 bases). Trimming removed 6 bases from V and 11 bases from J, with 13 bases in between. The CDR3 runs 11 residues. CDR1 is MDHEN and CDR2 is SYDVKM in the germline V gene. The CDR3 sequence: CASSDPRGAFF. The CDR3 DNA reads as TGTGCCAGCAGCGATCCCCGGGGGGCTTTCTTT.

The chain couples TRBV11-3 to TRBJ2-3; TRBD2 matches 7 bases. J was trimmed by 2 bases and V by 5 bases; bases with no gene match: 16. This CDR3 is built from 18 residues. Germline V gives CDR1 SGHNT, CDR2 YENEEA. CDR3 loop: CASSQKLAHSYFTDTQYF. The CDR3 DNA reads TGTGCCAGCAGCCAGAAACTAGCGCATTCTTACTTCACAGATACGCAGTATTTT. Complete variable domain (other parts from reference TRBV11-3 and TRBJ2-3): EAGVVQSPRYKIIEKKQPVAFWCNPISGHNTLYWYLQNLGQGPELLIRYENEEAVDDSQLPKDRFSAERLKGVDSTLKIQPAELGDSAVYLCASSQKLAHSYFTDTQYFGPGTRLTVL.

This chain connects TRBV2 to TRBJ2-1; 10 bases are a match to TRBD2. V lost 7 bases, J lost 1 base, and 7 bases stayed unmatched. Looked up from germline, CDR1 is SNHLY and CDR2 is FYNNEI. The CDR3 covers 16 residues. The CDR3 protein is CASNVLAGLSYNEQFF. The DNA of the CDR3 is TGTGCCAGCAACGTACTAGCGGGGCTTTCCTACAATGAGCAGTTCTTC.

The J gene is TRBJ1-4, the V gene TRBV7-6, with TRBD1 matching 11 bases. Germline lookup yields CDR1 SGHVS and CDR2 FNYEAQ. This CDR3 has 15 residues. The V gene end was trimmed by 4 bases and the J gene end by 7 bases; junction bases not matched to a gene: 5. CDR3 bases: TGTGCCAGCAGCTCCCGGACAGGGGGCGGTGAAAAACTGTTTTTT. Encoded protein: CASSSRTGGGEKLFF.

The V gene is TRBV2, the J gene TRBJ1-2; no definite D call. Trimming removed 8 bases at V and 6 bases at J, with 13 bases between. Germline lookup yields CDR1 SNHLY and CDR2 FYNNEI. The CDR3 contains 12 residues. CDR3 region: CASVGSIHGYTF. The CDR3 DNA is TGTGCCAGCGTGGGCAGTATACATGGCTACACCTTC. The whole variable domain, remainder taken from reference TRBV2 and TRBJ1-2, is EPEVTQTPSHQVTQMGQEVILRCVPISNHLYFYWYRQILGQKVEFLVSFYNNEISEKSEIFDDQFSVERPDGSNFTLKIRSTKLEDSAMYFCASVGSIHGYTFGSGTRLTVV.

The CDR3 here is CASSPSRDRAGANVLTF. CDR3 DNA sequence: TGTGCCAGCAGTCCGTCCCGGGACAGGGCTGGGGCCAACGTCCTGACTTTC. The chain has TRBV27 and TRBJ2-6; 9 bases line up with TRBD1. CDR1 and CDR2 from the germline V gene are MNHEY and SMNVEV (reference sequence). This CDR3 spans 17 amino acids. V was pared by 5 bases and J by 2 bases, with 7 bases of the junction left unmatched.

As regards this clone: At one end, the junction sequence differs from germline, possibly due to a read error. The rearrangement links TRBV5-1 to TRBJ1-6, with D hard to call. This CDR3 contains 14 residues. Germline-derived CDR1 and CDR2 are SGHRS and YFSETQ. In nucleotides, the CDR3 is TGCGCCAGCAGCTTGGGAGGGAATAACTCACCCCTCCACTTT. Its protein product is CASSLGGNNSPLHF. The whole variable domain, remainder taken from reference TRBV5-1 and TRBJ1-6, is KAGVTQTPRYLIKTRGQQVTLSCSPISGHRSVSWYQQTPGQGLQFLFEYFSETQRNKGNFPGRFSGRQFSNSRSEMNVSTLELGDSALYLCASSLGGNNSPLHFGNGTRLTVT.

CDR3 region: CASSAHEGAYEQYF. Written as DNA, the CDR3 is TGCGCCAGCAGCGCCCACGAGGGTGCCTACGAGCAGTACTTC. The chain combines TRBV5-1 with TRBJ2-7; a weak D match, TRBD2 (5 bases). V was clipped by 4 bases and J by 2 bases, with 13 bases between them. Looked up from germline, CDR1 is SGHRS and CDR2 is YFSETQ. The CDR3 runs 14 residues.

This clone was seen more than once but under ten times. J is TRBJ1-6 and V is TRBV28, with 11 bases identical to TRBD1. The CDR3 has 15 residues. CDR1 and CDR2 (germline): MDHEN, SYDVKM. V was clipped by 4 bases and J by 15 bases; unmatched bases: 11. The CDR3 region has the DNA TGTGCCAGCAGTTCCCCCGGACAGGGGGCGGGGCTCCTCCACTTT. Protein product: CASSSPGQGAGLLHF.

The chain is built from TRBV28 and TRBJ1-5; D is possibly TRBD1 (6 bases). The V and J ends lost 1 base and 3 bases respectively, with 7 bases between them. CDR1 and CDR2 (germline): MDHEN, SYDVKM. This CDR3 is 14 amino acids long. The CDR3 DNA is TGTGCCAGCAGTTTATCAGGGGTCAATCAGCCCCAGCATTTT. Translated: CASSLSGVNQPQHF.

The chain has TRBV11-2 and TRBJ1-1; the match to TRBD1 covers 9 bases. After removal of 6 bases from V and 0 bases from J, the junction contained 5 bases not matched to a gene. The CDR3 spans 15 residues. Per germline, CDR1 SGHAT and CDR2 FQNNGV. In DNA form, the CDR3 reads TGTGCCAGCAGTTGGGACAGGGCAGTGAACACTGAAGCTTTCTTT. Amino acid sequence: CASSWDRAVNTEAFF.

The chain is built from TRBV19 and TRBJ2-1; 9 positions agree with TRBD2. V was pared by 8 bases and J by 4 bases, with 9 bases of the junction left unmatched. This CDR3 spans 15 amino acids. CDR1 is LNHDA, CDR2 SQIVND, per germline (reference sequence). This CDR3 is CASRIAGVGYNEQFF. The DNA for the CDR3 is TGTGCCAGTCGGATAGCGGGAGTGGGGTACAATGAGCAGTTCTTC.

In this sample, this clone turned up once. This rearrangement joins TRBV5-1 to TRBJ1-4; D is undetermined. The V and J ends lost 0 bases and 0 bases respectively, with 18 bases between them. Germline CDR1 and CDR2: SGHRS and YFSETQ. The CDR3 has 19 residues. The CDR3 nucleotides read TGCGCCAGCAGCTTGGCGCCCCACGGGATAGGCGCAACTAATGAAAAACTGTTTTTT. Its protein product is CASSLAPHGIGATNEKLFF.

This chain links TRBV5-1 with TRBJ1-2, with D maybe TRBD1 (5 bases). Germline V gene sequence: CDR1 SGHRS, CDR2 YFSETQ. Between the trimmed V and J ends, which lost 7 bases and 4 bases, there was a span of 14 bases. This CDR3 region has 13 residues. Here the CDR3 DNA reads TGCGCCAGCGGCCACGGGGGGTTCTATGGCTACACCTTC. This codes for CASGHGGFYGYTF. Variable domain in full (rest from reference TRBV5-1 and TRBJ1-2): KAGVTQTPRYLIKTRGQQVTLSCSPISGHRSVSWYQQTPGQGLQFLFEYFSETQRNKGNFPGRFSGRQFSNSRSEMNVSTLELGDSALYLCASGHGGFYGYTFGSGTRLTVV.